A selection of T cell receptor beta chains follows, all from one sample in a study of CD8+CD57+ T cells in acquired aplastic anemia. TCRdb itself ran the reads through MiXCR, one entry per CDR3 protein. The repertoire holds hundreds of thousands of distinct CDR3 sequences, with just under 70% as singletons. What was sequenced was sorted CD4+, CD8+, or CD8+CD57+ T cells (not recorded which) from PBMCs. The receptor source for this set is a human donor in good health, serving as a control. CDR3s include the opening cysteine and the closing phenylalanine or tryptophan. The D gene is left open where the match is weak. Size values are once, few and many counts, or a class for expanded clones, and some rows have none.

len | j_gene | d_gene | abundance | v_gene | CDR3aa | CDR3nt
14 | TRBJ2-1 | TRBD1 | NA | TRBV15 | CATSTRTGYNEQFF | TGTGCCACCAGCACGAGGACAGGCTACAATGAGCAGTTCTTC
16 | TRBJ2-5 | TRBD2 | NA | TRBV14 | CASSQGAAGGMETQYF | TGTGCCAGCAGCCAAGGGGCGGCGGGGGGCATGGAGACCCAGTACTTC
12 | TRBJ1-2 | NA | NA | TRBV7-8 | CASSERCYGYHF | TGTGCCAGCAGTGAACGGTGTTATGGCTACCACTTC
14 | TRBJ2-6 | NA | NA | TRBV9 | CASSVLGQGEKLTF | TGTGCCAGCAGCGTCCTGGGGCAGGGCGAAAAACTGACTTTC
14 | TRBJ1-2 | NA | NA | TRBV20-1 | CSARDPRQGYGCTF | NA
20 | TRBJ2-7 | NA | NA | TRBV7-2 | CASSFYICSAWDRGPHEQYF | NA
15 | TRBJ2-5 | TRBD1 | many | TRBV19 | CASSPRQGLGDSQYF | TGTGCCAGTAGTCCCCGACAGGGGTTAGGGGATTCCCAGTACTTC
15 | TRBJ1-2 | NA | NA | TRBV9 | CASSAWRLHLRCYTF | NA
13 | TRBJ1-3 | NA | many | TRBV4-1 | CASSQDGGNTIYF | TGCGCCAGCAGCCAAGATGGTGGAAACACCATATATTTT
15 | TRBJ2-7 | NA | NA | TRBV2 | CASSEQLTYIHELCF | TGTGCCAGCAGTGAACAGCTGACATATATTCACGAGCTTTGCTTC
14 | TRBJ2-2 | NA | many | TRBV10-3 | CANGRDSNTGELFF | TGTGCCAATGGACGAGATTCGAACACCGGGGAGCTGTTTTTT
13 | TRBJ1-3 | TRBD1 | NA | TRBV7-2 | CASSPAGGSTIYF | TGTGCCAGCAGCCCCGCAGGGGGAAGCACCATATATTTT
13 | TRBJ2-5 | TRBD1 | few | TRBV15 | CATSRPGQGTQYF | TGTGCCACCAGCAGACCGGGACAGGGGACCCAGTACTTC
15 | TRBJ1-5 | TRBD1 | NA | TRBV19 | CASSPRGFANQHQHF | TGTGCCAGTAGTCCCAGGGGGTTTGCCAATCAGCACCAGCATTTT
14 | TRBJ2-7 | NA | NA | TRBV7-2 | CASSGSEGADKQYF | TGTGCCAGCAGCGGCTCGGAGGGGGCAGACAAGCAGTACTTC
14 | TRBJ2-5 | NA | NA | TRBV9 | CASSETIHQETQYF | TGTGCCAGCAGCGAGACCATCCACCAAGAGACCCAGTACTTC
14 | TRBJ2-3 | NA | NA | TRBV5-5 | CASSLVRLLDTQYF | TGTGCCAGCAGCTTGGTAAGACTTTTAGATACGCAGTATTTT
15 | TRBJ2-7 | TRBD2 | NA | TRBV5-5 | CASTTRAGISYEQYF | TGTGCCAGCACCACACGAGCGGGGATCTCCTACGAGCAGTACTTC
12 | TRBJ1-6 | TRBD1 | many | TRBV27 | CASSSGQAPLHF | TGTGCCAGCAGTTCGGGACAGGCCCCCCTCCACTTT
15 | TRBJ1-4 | NA | many | TRBV9 | CASSEDSGINEKLFF | TGTGCCAGCAGCGAGGACAGCGGAATTAATGAAAAACTGTTTTTT